This T cell receptor beta chain was documented in a study of cytomegalovirus exposure and HLA in healthy donors. Study-wide points: Generally TCR sequences proved uncommon, though certain public TCRs appeared in numerous donors.

The PCR ran on 60 Vbeta and 13 Jbeta primers. Clones were read by immunoSEQ multiplex PCR, and TCRdb kept only the in-frame ones, dropping some. Counted here are over 60,000 clones, about 76% occurring once; the ten biggest clones make up more than 3%. Of note for this clone: The target antigen is unknown.

The clonotype comes from a man aged 18 to 29 in good health and CMV-seronegative. The sample comprised PBMCs.

Here the CDR3 DNA reads TGTGCCAGCAGCTTCCTGCGAAACACCGGGGAGCTGTTTTTT. Its translation: CASSFLRNTGELFF. The chain has TRBV5-6 and TRBJ2-2; D remains unclear. The CDR3 loop spans 14 amino acids. The germline V gene has CDR1 SGHDT and CDR2 YYEEEE. The V end lost 2 bases, the J end lost 2 bases, and 7 bases lay between the germline ends.